The 26 T cell receptor beta chains given below trace back to one sample, sequenced in a study of immune characterization of retroperitoneal liposarcoma. Each CDR3 protein gets one entry after TCRdb re-called the PCR reads with MiXCR. This table holds some 2,100 distinct CDR3 sequences, less than 45% found once. Sequencing was carried out using tumor tissue. The source of these receptors is a male donor with retroperitoneal liposarcoma.

About this clonotype: A read error may be the cause here, since a much bigger clone is one base away. In DNA form, the CDR3 reads TGTGCCAGCAGTTTAGGGACTAGGGGAAATAAGCAGTTCTTC. Its translation: CASSLGTRGNKQFF. The chain employs TRBV12-3 or TRBV12-4 and TRBJ2-1, with 7 bases identical to TRBD2. The CDR3 is 14 residues long. J was trimmed by 11 bases and V by 1 base; bases with no gene match: 8.

The CDR3 protein is CASSYSGGTQETQYF. DNA for the CDR3: TGTGCCAGCAGTTACTCCGGGGGAACACAAGAGACCCAGTACTTC. The chain couples TRBV6-5 to TRBJ2-5; D possibly corresponds to TRBD2 (6 bases). CDR1 and CDR2 from the germline V gene are MNHEY and SVGAGI. The CDR3 is 15 residues long. The V end was cut by 0 bases, the J end by 2 bases, with 10 bases between.

J is TRBJ1-1 and V is TRBV11-2; D perhaps matches TRBD1 (6 bases). The CDR3 contains 14 residues. The V end was cut by 1 base, the J end by 6 bases, with 12 bases between. Germline lookup yields CDR1 SGHAT and CDR2 FQNNGV. CDR3 amino acids: CASSLGGGAAEAFF. The CDR3 DNA follows: TGTGCCAGCAGCTTAGGAGGGGGGGCAGCTGAAGCTTTCTTT.

The gene calls are TRBV11-1 and TRBJ2-3; perhaps TRBD2 as D (5 bases). This CDR3 comprises 14 residues. Germline assignment: CDR1 SGHAT and CDR2 FQDESV (reference sequence). Trimming pared 3 bases from V and 4 bases from J, leaving 11 bases between. The CDR3 is CASSFAGSADTQYF. The CDR3 nucleotides read TGTGCCAGCAGCTTTGCGGGTTCGGCAGATACGCAGTATTTT. Supplemented by reference TRBV11-1 and TRBJ2-3, the full variable domain reads EAEVAQSPRYKITEKSQAVAFWCDPISGHATLYWYRQILGQGPELLVQFQDESVVDDSQLPKDRFSAERLKGVDSTLKIQPAELGDSAMYLCASSFAGSADTQYFGPGTRLTVL.

A word on this clonotype: This CDR3 is missing its conserved last phenylalanine or tryptophan, likely due to a read error. The DNA is omitted, as the CDR3 cannot be located on it reliably, and the CDR3 follows TCRdb's listing. The V gene is TRBV12-3 or TRBV12-4, the J gene TRBJ2-1; TRBD1, the table's D call, was not compared with the DNA. The CDR3 is 13 amino acids in total, end residues counted. The CDR3 loop is CASTGQGRNEQFA.

This clonotype came up a few times. V gene TRBV6-1 combines with J gene TRBJ2-1; 8 nucleotides line up with TRBD2. Matching the DNA end better, TRBJ2-5 makes the J call doubtful. Germline V gene sequence: CDR1 MNHNS, CDR2 SASEGT. The CDR3 is made up of 14 amino acids. CDR3 DNA sequence: TGTGCCAGCAGGGACAGCGGGAGTTCTGAGACCCAGTACTTC. Encoded protein: CASRDSGSSETQYF.

The J gene is TRBJ2-1, the V gene TRBV6-1; 11 positions agree with TRBD2. There are 16 residues in the CDR3. From germline, CDR1 is MNHNS and CDR2 SASEGT. Losses at the gene ends were 6 bases for V and 3 bases for J; bases not matched to a gene: 7. The CDR3 nucleotides are TGTGCCAGCAGAGATCTAGCGGGAGGCCTCTACAATGAGCAGTTCTTC. Translated: CASRDLAGGLYNEQFF.

The chain recombines TRBV6-6 with TRBJ2-3; D call uncertain. Trimming took 6 bases from V and 4 from J, leaving 14 bases between them. CDR1 is MNHNY, CDR2 SVGAGI, per germline (reference sequence). The CDR3 spans 14 residues. This CDR3 reads CASSVGPRADTQYF. CDR3 DNA sequence: TGTGCCAGCAGCGTAGGACCACGCGCAGATACGCAGTATTTT.

This clonotype ranks as medium-sized. The J gene is TRBJ1-1, the V gene TRBV7-2; D gene ambiguous. The V and J ends lost 0 bases and 1 base respectively, with 6 bases between them. The CDR3 has 14 amino acids. Germline-derived CDR1 and CDR2 are SGHTA and FQGNSA. CDR3 amino acids: CASSLAIRNTEAFF. The CDR3 nucleotides are TGTGCCAGCAGCTTAGCGATAAGGAACACTGAAGCTTTCTTT.

By sample fraction, this clonotype is large. As DNA, the CDR3 is TGTGCCAGCGGCCGTGGACCAAGTGAAGCTTTCTTT. Translated, it gives CASGRGPSEAFF. This chain links TRBV12-3 or TRBV12-4 with TRBJ1-1; D unclear. There are 12 residues in the CDR3. V shed 8 bases and J shed 7 bases, with 14 bases lying between them.

The CDR3 spells CASRQIAGEIQETQYF. CDR3 nucleotide sequence: TGTGCCAGCAGACAAATAGCGGGAGAGATCCAAGAGACCCAGTACTTC. V gene TRBV6-2 or TRBV6-3 combines with J gene TRBJ2-5, with 9 bases matching TRBD2. V lost 6 bases to trimming and J lost 1 base; unmatched junction nucleotides: 9. The CDR3 has 16 amino acids. Germline V gene sequence: CDR1 MNHEY, CDR2 SVGEGT.

This clonotype rates as large (0.1 to 1%). V and J are TRBV6-1 and TRBJ2-3; TRBD1 agrees at 10 bases. After removal of 5 bases from V and 5 bases from J, the junction contained 7 bases not matched to a gene. CDR1 is MNHNS and CDR2 is SASEGT in the germline V gene. The CDR3 has 15 amino acids. The CDR3 nucleotides read TGTGCCAGCAGTAAGGGACAGGGGATCTTAGATACGCAGTATTTT. Its protein is CASSKGQGILDTQYF.

The gene calls are TRBV25-1 and TRBJ2-1; TRBD1 matches at 8 bases. Germline values: CDR1 MGHDK, CDR2 SYGVNS. This CDR3 spans 17 amino acids. With V trimmed by 2 bases and J by 4 bases, 10 bases remained unmatched. The CDR3 DNA sequence: TGTGCCAGCAGTGAAGACCGTGGACAGGGACGGTACAATGAGCAGTTCTTC. As protein: CASSEDRGQGRYNEQFF.

By proportion, this clonotype is large. The chain carries TRBV6-1 and TRBJ2-5, with TRBD2 identical over 11 bases. Germline V lookup: CDR1 MNHNS, CDR2 SASEGT. J lost 2 bases, V lost 4 bases, and 3 bases had no gene match. This CDR3 has 15 residues. The chain's CDR3 is CASSARTSGQETQYF. DNA of the CDR3: TGTGCCAGCAGTGCCCGGACTAGCGGGCAAGAGACCCAGTACTTC.

This clonotype is large (0.1 to 1%). The V and J genes are TRBV6-1 and TRBJ2-1; a possible D gene is TRBD1 (7 bases). The germline V and J ends were trimmed by 1 base and 0 bases, with 13 bases remaining between them. There are 17 residues in the CDR3. Germline V gene sequence: CDR1 MNHNS, CDR2 SASEGT. CDR3 nucleotides: TGTGCCAGCAGTGAAGGAGCAGGGGGGAGCTCCTACAATGAGCAGTTCTTC. Translated: CASSEGAGGSSYNEQFF.

The CDR3 here is CASSLGTGRTIQETQYF. The CDR3 DNA reads TGTGCCAGCAGCTTAGGGACAGGCCGGACTATCCAAGAGACCCAGTACTTC. The chain is built from TRBV5-4 and TRBJ2-5; 8 bases are a match to TRBD1. Per the germline V gene, CDR1 is SGHNT and CDR2 is YYREEE (reference sequence). CDR3 length equals 17 residues. V shed 2 bases and J 1 base; nucleotides not matched to a gene: 10.

The chain combines TRBV27 with TRBJ2-4; 9 nucleotides match TRBD2. Looked up from germline, CDR1 is MNHEY and CDR2 is SMNVEV (reference sequence). The CDR3 runs 13 residues. V trimming: 6 bases; J trimming: 11 bases; junction bases outside the gene matches: 8. CDR3 amino acids: CASRPGTSQVQYF. The CDR3 DNA sequence: TGTGCCAGCAGACCTGGGACTAGCCAGGTTCAGTACTTC.

V is TRBV6-6 and J is TRBJ2-1; D is uncertain. V lost 0 bases and J 13 bases, leaving 13 bases between the germline ends. The germline V gene encodes CDR1 MNHNY and CDR2 SVGAGI (reference sequence). The CDR3 runs to 13 residues. CDR3 sequence: CASSYSAQETQFF. CDR3 bases: TGTGCCAGCAGTTACTCGGCCCAAGAGACCCAGTTCTTC.

This clonotype was counted only a few times. The chain has TRBV7-6 and TRBJ2-1; either TRBD1 or TRBD2 may supply D (5 bases each). TRBJ2-7 matches the DNA end more closely, so the J call is doubtful. CDR1 and CDR2 (germline): SGHVS, FNYEAQ. The CDR3 is 14 amino acids. This CDR3 reads CASSLGGTFNEQYF. The CDR3, as DNA: TGTGCCAGCAGCTTAGGGGGGACGTTCAATGAGCAGTACTTC.

This clonotype came up a few times. This rearrangement joins TRBV12-3 or TRBV12-4 to TRBJ2-1; D unclear. Trimming cost V 4 bases and J 0 bases, with 10 bases left between them. The CDR3 length is 15 residues. CDR3 sequence reads: CASSYDTRSYNEQFF. Here the CDR3 DNA reads TGTGCCAGCAGTTACGACACTCGCTCCTACAATGAGCAGTTCTTC.

The chain joins TRBV6-5 to TRBJ1-3; no clear D. The CDR3 loop spans 13 amino acids. V dropped 0 bases and J dropped 2 bases, with 2 bases sitting between them. CDR1 is MNHEY, CDR2 SVGAGI, per germline. The CDR3 loop reads CASSYSPGNTIYF. The CDR3 coding sequence is TGTGCCAGCAGTTACTCCCCTGGAAACACCATATATTTT.

The chain combines TRBV6-1 with TRBJ2-7; D is undetermined. V dropped 8 bases and J dropped 2 bases, with 10 bases sitting between them. Germline-derived CDR1 and CDR2 are MNHNS and SASEGT. The CDR3 loop spans 12 amino acids. The CDR3 coding sequence is TGTGCCAGCGCCGACACTCCCTACGAGCAGTACTTC. Translation: CASADTPYEQYF.

The chain has TRBV19 and TRBJ2-4; TRBD1 aligns across 8 bases. There are 16 residues in the CDR3. V shed 5 bases and J 6 bases; nucleotides not matched to a gene: 12. The V gene's germline CDR1 is LNHDA and CDR2 SQIVND (reference sequence). The CDR3 spells CASSPRGTGGVNIQYF. The DNA of the CDR3 is TGTGCCAGTAGTCCCCGGGGGACAGGTGGAGTAAACATTCAGTACTTC.

The chain uses TRBV6-1 and TRBJ2-1; no clear D. The J call may be mistaken, given a closer DNA end match to TRBJ2-7. The germline CDR1 and CDR2 sequences are MNHNS and SASEGT. This CDR3 has 15 residues. Here the CDR3 DNA reads TGTGCCAGCAGTGAAGGGGCAGTAGGTGCCTACGAGCAGTACTTC. Amino acids: CASSEGAVGAYEQYF.

V is TRBV10-1 and J is TRBJ2-1; TRBD2 is a possible D gene (6 bases). Germline V gene lookup returns CDR1 WNHNN and CDR2 SYGVQD (reference sequence). CDR3 length equals 15 residues. Trimming took off 2 bases at V and 8 bases at J, with 16 bases between the two ends. The CDR3 bases are TGCGCCAGCAGTGAGACAGGAGGGCCTTTGCATGAGCAGTTCTTC. It translates to CASSETGGPLHEQFF.

This CDR3 reads CASSFGQGIGNEQFF. The CDR3, as DNA: TGTGCCAGCAGTTTTGGACAGGGGATCGGAAATGAGCAGTTCTTC. This chain links TRBV12-3 or TRBV12-4 with TRBJ2-1; TRBD1 matches at 9 bases. This CDR3 is built from 15 residues. V shed 3 bases and J 7 bases; nucleotides not matched to a gene: 7.